Following are 17 T cell receptor beta chains from one sample sequenced in a study of shared clonotypes between healthy human individuals. TCRdb's table, derived via immunoSEQ multiplex PCR, lists solely in-frame clones and lacks some. The data show some 500,000 clones, about 80% seen once. Sequencing was carried out using PBMCs. These receptors originate from a woman in her 40s in good health. Some clones in this sample may be carry-over from other donors' samples.

The chain has TRBV6-1 and TRBJ1-2; 9 nucleotides align to TRBD1. CDR3 size: 14 residues. CDR1 is MNHNS, CDR2 SASEGT, per germline. V lost 2 bases to trimming and J lost 9 bases; unmatched junction nucleotides: 7. In DNA form, the CDR3 reads TGTGCCAGCAGTGAAAGGTGGGACAGGGTGAGCTACACCTTC. Protein: CASSERWDRVSYTF.

V usage is TRBV19 and J usage is TRBJ1-2; a weak D match, TRBD1 (5 bases). The CDR3 runs to 12 residues. Germline values: CDR1 LNHDA, CDR2 SQIVND (reference sequence). Between the trimmed V and J ends, which lost 6 bases and 4 bases, there was a span of 9 bases. DNA of the CDR3: TGTGCCAGTAGCCCAGGGAGCTATGGCTACACCTTC. Translation gives CASSPGSYGYTF.

V usage is TRBV27 and J usage is TRBJ2-5, with 8 positions matching TRBD2. The trim removed 3 bases at V and 7 bases at J, leaving 4 bases unmatched. From germline, CDR1 is MNHEY and CDR2 SMNVEV (reference sequence). The length of the CDR3 is 13 residues. The CDR3, as DNA: TGTGCCAGCAGTTTTTTCGGGAGGGGGACCCAGTACTTC. It encodes CASSFFGRGTQYF.

The chain couples TRBV5-1 to TRBJ2-3; D is perhaps TRBD1 or TRBD2 (5 bases each). The CDR3 covers 15 residues. Germline V CDR1 and CDR2: SGHRS, YFSETQ. The V end was cut by 4 bases, the J end by 2 bases, with 14 bases between. The CDR3 spells CASSPGPRNTDTQYF. CDR3 nucleotide sequence: TGCGCCAGCAGCCCGGGACCGAGGAACACAGATACGCAGTATTTT.

V is TRBV7-2 and J is TRBJ1-1, with D hard to call. Germline V lookup: CDR1 SGHTA, CDR2 FQGNSA. CDR3 size: 16 residues. Trimming shortened V by 4 bases and J by 2 bases, and 17 bases separated the two germline ends. CDR3: CASSSRYRTGNTEAFF. The CDR3 coding sequence is TGTGCCAGCAGCTCCCGCTATCGGACGGGAAACACTGAAGCTTTCTTT.

This chain connects TRBV5-1 to TRBJ2-1; D gene uncertain. Trimming removed 5 bases from V and 0 bases from J, with 12 bases in between. Germline CDR1 SGHRS, CDR2 YFSETQ. The CDR3 consists of 15 residues. CDR3 DNA: TGCGCCAGCAGTCCAGAGCTGAGCTCCTACAATGAGCAGTTCTTC. This translates into CASSPELSSYNEQFF.

The V gene is TRBV7-9, the J gene TRBJ1-5; D is unclear. The CDR3 length is 14 residues. CDR1 and CDR2 (germline): SEHNR, FQNEAQ (reference sequence). Trimming left V 0 bases short and J 6 bases short, with 9 bases between. The CDR3 nucleotides are TGTGCCAGCAGCTTAGCCCTAGGGTCTCAGCCCCAGCATTTT. Amino acids: CASSLALGSQPQHF.

This chain connects TRBV10-1 to TRBJ2-2; D gene unclear. The CDR3 length is 15 residues. The V end was cut by 1 base, the J end by 5 bases, with 11 bases between. The germline V gene has CDR1 WNHNN and CDR2 SYGVQD (reference sequence). CDR3 sequence (DNA): TGCGCCAGCAGTGAGTGGGTCTTAGGTACCGGGGAGCTGTTTTTT. Protein product: CASSEWVLGTGELFF.

This chain connects TRBV6-1 to TRBJ2-7, with 7 positions matching TRBD1. This CDR3 is built from 13 residues. The V gene end was trimmed by 6 bases and the J gene end by 2 bases; junction bases not matched to a gene: 4. Germline values: CDR1 MNHNS, CDR2 SASEGT. The CDR3 loop is CASRQGVAYEQYF. CDR3 coding DNA: TGTGCCAGCAGGCAGGGGGTGGCCTACGAGCAGTACTTC.

V usage is TRBV5-1 and J usage is TRBJ1-5; 9 bases align to TRBD1. Unmatched junction bases numbered 2, after V lost 9 bases and J lost 1 base. CDR1 SGHRS and CDR2 YFSETQ come from the germline V gene. There are 13 residues in the CDR3. CDR3 protein: CANDRGSNQPQHF. The DNA of the CDR3 is TGCGCCAACGACAGGGGGAGCAATCAGCCCCAGCATTTT.

J is TRBJ2-7 and V is TRBV2; 8 bases are a match to TRBD2. Per germline, CDR1 SNHLY and CDR2 FYNNEI. After removal of 11 bases from V and 5 bases from J, the junction contained 11 bases not matched to a gene. The CDR3 has 13 amino acids. The CDR3 DNA sequence: TGTGCCGGAAGGGAGCGGGAGCACGACGAGCAGTACTTC. Protein product: CAGREREHDEQYF.

As concerns this clone: Within the sample, other DNA sequences also encode this same CDR3. V usage is TRBV10-3 and J usage is TRBJ1-1; TRBD1 is a possible D gene (6 bases). This CDR3 is built from 14 residues. Trimming left V 7 bases short and J 6 bases short, with 18 bases between. Germline lookup yields CDR1 ENHRY and CDR2 SYGVKD. CDR3 bases: TGTGCCATCACCTCCCTAACAGGGTCGGCTGAAGCTTTCTTT. Its protein product is CAITSLTGSAEAFF.

The chain carries TRBV19 and TRBJ2-1; 11 positions match TRBD2. The CDR3 totals 15 residues. The V gene's germline CDR1 is LNHDA and CDR2 SQIVND (reference sequence). Germline trimming cut 6 bases from V and 4 bases from J; bases unmatched to any gene: 5. In DNA, the CDR3 is TGTGCCAGTAGGTTGACTAGCGGGGATTACAATGAGCAGTTCTTC. Protein product: CASRLTSGDYNEQFF.

The V and J genes are TRBV6-5 and TRBJ2-1; 8 bases line up with TRBD2. The germline CDR1 and CDR2 sequences are MNHEY and SVGAGI. CDR3 length equals 15 residues. Unmatched junction bases numbered 3, after V lost 5 bases and J lost 0 bases. CDR3 in DNA: TGTGCCAGCAGTCGAGCGGGAGTCTCCTACAATGAGCAGTTCTTC. It yields the protein CASSRAGVSYNEQFF.

Remarks on this clone: The sample has other DNA sequences that encode this CDR3 too. The chain recombines TRBV2 with TRBJ1-1; D is perhaps TRBD1 (6 bases). The V end lost 6 bases, the J end lost 8 bases, and 16 bases lay between the germline ends. Germline values: CDR1 SNHLY, CDR2 FYNNEI. This CDR3 contains 13 residues. The CDR3 protein is CASSRGGGTEAFF. Written as DNA, the CDR3 is TGTGCCAGCAGCCGAGGGGGAGGCACAGAAGCTTTCTTT.

This clone was detected only a few times. The chain carries TRBV5-5 and TRBJ2-7; the D is unclear. V shed 5 bases and J shed 2 bases, with 14 bases lying between them. CDR3 length equals 14 residues. Germline V CDR1 and CDR2: SGHKS, YYEKEE (reference sequence). The CDR3 coding sequence is TGTGCCAGCAGTGTCGGAAGTGGAACCTACGAGCAGTACTTC. It encodes CASSVGSGTYEQYF.

V and J are TRBV6-1 and TRBJ2-7; D remains ambiguous. This CDR3 is built from 12 residues. CDR1 and CDR2 (germline): MNHNS, SASEGT. The ends were cut back, 10 bases at V and 1 base at J, with 11 bases in the middle. The CDR3 reads CATQEYSYEQYF. The CDR3, as DNA: TGTGCCACCCAAGAATATTCCTACGAGCAGTACTTC.